This T cell receptor (beta chain) is from a study of early T cells in non-severe SARS-CoV-2 infection. Overall study context: It was bulk RNA from unsorted whole blood that was sequenced, and the chains were unpaired. Overall study results and limits: The VDJdb matching leaned toward anti-spike CD8 responses and overlooked private and CD4 specificities.

In its sample, this clonotype was seen many times. The antigen is unknown. In the library, individual cDNA molecules carried attached unique molecular identifiers. TCRdb passed the 5' RACE reads through MiXCR, listing each CDR3 protein once. The sample records 34,000 or so distinct CDR3 sequences, over 9% being singletons. The receptor was isolated from an adult who was a healthcare worker with PCR-confirmed SARS-CoV-2 infection or an uninfected control (not recorded which). Sample: whole blood.

The CDR3 here is CASSQDGTGGGNQPQHF. As DNA, the CDR3 is TGCGCCAGCAGCCAAGATGGGACAGGGGGCGGCAATCAGCCCCAGCATTTT. The chain is built from TRBV4-3 and TRBJ1-5, with 12 bases identical to TRBD1. The V gene's germline CDR1 is LGHNA and CDR2 YSLEER. With V trimmed by 0 bases and J by 2 bases, 2 bases remained unmatched. This CDR3 contains 17 residues.